Below are 4 T cell receptor beta chains sequenced from a single sample in a study of human T cells and chemical hapten exposure. Documented time point: pre-sensitization, week 0. Treatment of the sample: therapeutic diphenylcyclopropenone sensitization with weekly scalp DPC. TCRdb processed the RACE reads anew with MiXCR; each CDR3 protein has one entry. The sample holds a few hundred thousand distinct CDR3 sequences; roughly 7.4% are singletons and the top ten take more than 1%. The specimen was whole blood, collected in connection with sensitization to the hapten diphenylcyclopropenone (DPC). The receptor set was obtained from a man between 18 and 29 years old with alopecia areata. Some clones in this sample may be carry-over from other donors' samples.

J is TRBJ2-7 and V is TRBV2; no firm D call. The CDR3 is 15 amino acids. CDR1 SNHLY and CDR2 FYNNEI come from the germline V gene. The V end was cut by 7 bases, the J end by 0 bases, with 16 bases between. The CDR3 DNA sequence: TGTGCCAGCAAAAAAGGACGGAATAGCTCCTACGAGCAGTACTTC. Protein product: CASKKGRNSSYEQYF.

The rearrangement joins TRBV15 to TRBJ2-5; D gene ambiguous. The length of the CDR3 is 14 residues. V gave up 0 bases and J gave up 1 base, with 6 bases separating them. Germline V lookup: CDR1 LNHNV, CDR2 YYDKDF (reference sequence). The DNA of the CDR3 is TGTGCCACCAGCAGAGATACAGCCCAAGAGACCCAGTACTTC. Its protein product is CATSRDTAQETQYF.

The rearrangement joins TRBV6-4 to TRBJ1-5; D gene unclear. Germline loops: CDR1 MRHNA, CDR2 SNTAGT. CDR3 length: 14 residues. V was pared by 3 bases and J by 2 bases, with 8 bases between. The CDR3 sequence: CASSEVAGNQPQHF. The CDR3 DNA reads TGTGCCAGCAGTGAAGTAGCAGGCAATCAGCCCCAGCATTTT.

The V and J genes are TRBV2 and TRBJ1-4; D not resolved. Trimming left V 5 bases short and J 4 bases short, with 5 bases between. Germline lookup yields CDR1 SNHLY and CDR2 FYNNEI. The CDR3 sequence is 12 residues long. The CDR3 reads CASSSDNEKLFF. CDR3 nucleotides: TGTGCCAGCAGTTCCGATAATGAAAAACTGTTTTTT.